This TCR beta chain was recovered during a study of human T cells and chemical hapten exposure. Study conclusions and caveats: Sensitization with DPC brought no change to TCRs above 1 in 1000 in frequency. Since the donors had alopecia, their immune response may not be the same as that of healthy people.

Each CDR3 protein gets one entry after TCRdb re-called the RACE reads with MiXCR. The sample holds about 64,000 distinct CDR3 sequences, more than 9.5% seen once. Germline values: CDR1 LNHDA, CDR2 SQIVND (reference sequence). Trimming removed 10 bases from V and 4 bases from J, with 17 bases in between. The CDR3 extends over 14 amino acids. On this clonotype: Its specificity is unknown.

The time point denotes: patch test 3, about 24 weeks after DPC sensitization. Treatment denoted: therapeutic diphenylcyclopropenone sensitization with weekly scalp DPC. Alopecia patients between 18 and 70 years old and suitable for DPC were used as donors. Total RNA was isolated from unfractionated whole blood. The starting material was whole blood, obtained in connection with sensitization to the hapten diphenylcyclopropenone (DPC). The rearrangement links TRBV19 to TRBJ2-1; D gene ambiguous. This receptor was taken from a woman aged 25 to 39 with alopecia areata. Some clones in this sample may be carry-over from other donors' samples. CDR3 amino acids: CANRRQSSYNEQFF. In DNA, the CDR3 is TGTGCCAATAGAAGGCAGAGTTCTTACAATGAGCAGTTCTTC.